Here is one T cell receptor beta chain with its context. The antigen remains unidentified. This sample is part of a study of cytomegalovirus exposure and HLA in healthy donors. Findings of the study overall: According to a later analysis, donors in an Asian-associated ancestry cluster reportedly had fewer N-insertions than the roughly 720-donor mean. As a later analysis revealed, most CMV-associated TCR beta chains appeared HLA-restricted. Later analysis identified 17,000 or so TCR beta sequences associated with HLA alleles, using a false discovery rate threshold of 0.05.

The CDR3 length is 13 residues. V shed 4 bases and J 7 bases; nucleotides not matched to a gene: 5. Germline V CDR1 and CDR2: SGHVS, FQNEAQ. PCR amplification relied on 60 Vbeta primers (plus 13 Jbeta primers). Repertoires were generated with immunoSEQ multiplex PCR, while TCRdb's copy carries only in-frame clones and drops some. Of 150,000 to 200,000 clones listed, around 77% are singletons. When sampled, the donors appeared nominally healthy, though they likely had unrecorded immune exposures. This receptor was identified in a female donor in good health and CMV-seronegative. The sample comprised PBMCs. The chain has TRBV7-8 and TRBJ1-2; 8 bases are a match to TRBD1. In DNA form, the CDR3 reads TGTGCCAGCAGCTCCTCAGGGGGCAGTGGCTACACCTTC. Protein sequence: CASSSSGGSGYTF.